This TCR beta chain appears in the sequencing data of a study of PD-1 blockade in mismatch repair-deficient tumors (dated 2017 in TCRdb). Looking at the study overall: Between September 2013 and late 2016, 80 to 90 consecutive patients with some 12 mismatch repair-deficient cancer types, all previously treated and progressing, were enrolled in the trial. Deep sequencing of TCR CDR3 regions was used to track tumor-associated T cell clones in peripheral blood of patients responding to PD-1 blockade. The investigation overall reported the following: Clones residing in the tumor, which were often undetectable in blood before treatment, expanded quickly after pembrolizumab and then contracted, generally before radiologic responses.

Library preparation employed the immunoSEQ multiplex PCR assay. The clones in this table, taken by TCRdb from immuneACCESS, are in-frame only. Not every clone is retained; where verified, under half of the shortfall comes from an unresolved V gene, and the cause of the rest is unknown. The sample contains 30,000 to 40,000 clones, 80% of them found a single time. The ten largest clones represent 3% to 4% of the sample. On this clone: Its antigen has not been determined. Base qualities were left out, and no much larger clone turns up one base away.

For each enrolled patient, mismatch repair deficiency was established using either polymerase chain reaction or immunohistochemistry. TCR sequencing was carried out for a few patients who responded to pembrolizumab therapy. The phase II trial prospectively tested pembrolizumab PD-1 blockade in advanced mismatch repair-deficient cancers regardless of tissue of origin. Serial peripheral blood T cell samples were collected before and at multiple times after starting PD-1 blockade. Blood sampling times were reported as weeks after the first pembrolizumab dose. The germline ends are 12 bases apart after V is trimmed by 3 bases and J by 2 bases. According to the germline V gene, CDR1 reads SGDLS and CDR2 reads YYNGEE. Reading from cysteine to phenylalanine, the CDR3 counts 15 amino acids. Only CDR3 DNA remains: 45 bases, in frame from the first base.

The input for sequencing was PBMCs, taken less than 7 weeks after starting pembrolizumab. The sequence came from an adult with mismatch repair-deficient cancer. The sequence links TRBV9 to TRBJ2-1; TRBD2 might be the D gene, on 5 matching bases. The CDR3 sequence is CASSASAVPYNEQFF. The DNA sequence is TGTGCCAGCAGCGCTTCAGCGGTCCCCTACAATGAGCAGTTCTTC.